This T cell receptor (beta chain) was captured by sequencing in a study of T cell responses to AZD1222 COVID-19 vaccine. V lost 5 bases, J lost 7 bases, and 9 bases lay in between. This CDR3 comprises 11 residues. The germline V gene encodes CDR1 SNHLY and CDR2 FYNNEI. Sequencing was performed with immunoSEQ multiplex PCR; in TCRdb, only in-frame clones are kept and a portion is missing. This table holds roughly 110,000 clones, roughly 88% found once. The material sequenced was peripheral blood, taken on day 0 of AZD1222 vaccination. The sequence derives from an adult in good health. The V call is TRBV2, the J call TRBJ2-7; unclear D gene. CDR3 DNA sequence: TGTGCCAGCAGTAACTCAAGGGAGCAGTACTTC. It is translated as CASSNSREQYF.